Below, one T cell receptor (beta chain) is given with its context. The sample belongs to a study of blood T cell repertoires in COVID-19. Libraries were prepared by immunoSEQ multiplex PCR; TCRdb keeps only in-frame clonotypes and omits some of them. The top ten hold less than 15% of the sample, which has about 80,000 clones, roughly 80% seen once. The sequence derives from a human donor in a cohort sampled during active COVID-19. The sequenced sample was peripheral blood.

In nucleotides, the CDR3 is TGTGCCAGCAGTATCTCTCGTTTTACTAACTATGGCTACACCTTC. Translation gives CASSISRFTNYGYTF. This chain links TRBV6-5 with TRBJ1-2; D uncertain. CDR3 length equals 15 residues. CDR1 and CDR2 (germline): MNHEY, SVGAGI. V lost 5 bases and J 0 bases, leaving 13 bases between the germline ends.